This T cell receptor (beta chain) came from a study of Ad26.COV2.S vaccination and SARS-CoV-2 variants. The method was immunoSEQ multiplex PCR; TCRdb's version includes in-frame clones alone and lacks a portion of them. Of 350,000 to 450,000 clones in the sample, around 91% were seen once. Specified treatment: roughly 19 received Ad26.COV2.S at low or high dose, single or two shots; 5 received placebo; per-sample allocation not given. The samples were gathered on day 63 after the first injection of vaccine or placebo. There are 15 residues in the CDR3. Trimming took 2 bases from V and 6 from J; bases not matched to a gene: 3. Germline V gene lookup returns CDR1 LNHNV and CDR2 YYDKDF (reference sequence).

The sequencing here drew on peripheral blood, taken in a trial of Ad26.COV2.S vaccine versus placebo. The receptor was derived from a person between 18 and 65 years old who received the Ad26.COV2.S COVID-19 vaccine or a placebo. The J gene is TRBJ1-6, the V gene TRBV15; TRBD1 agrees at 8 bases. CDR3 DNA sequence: TGTGCCACCAGCAGAAAAGGACAGGGTAATTCACCCCTCCACTTT. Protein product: CATSRKGQGNSPLHF.